The clone carrying this T cell receptor (beta chain) was detected many times. V shed 6 bases and J shed 7 bases, with 16 bases lying between them. The CDR3 totals 15 residues. In TCRdb, the 5' RACE reads were re-called with MiXCR into one record per CDR3 protein. The data contain 13,000 or so distinct CDR3 sequences, about 22% of them singletons. This chain uses TRBV12-3 or TRBV12-4 with TRBJ1-6; D gene uncertain. The sequenced sample was naive CD4+ T cells sorted from blood. The sample's subset: naive CD4+ T cells, CD4+CD45RA+CD25-. The receptor comes from a female donor with breast cancer. CDR3 in amino acids: CASRGAGRTNSPLHF. CDR3 bases: TGTGCCAGCAGGGGAGCCGGGAGAACGAATTCACCCCTCCACTTT.